The 31 T cell receptor beta chains listed next were all sequenced from one sample in a study of T cell changes during pregnancy in multiple sclerosis. Some clones are missing from TCRdb's copy, which holds only in-frame ones; the method was immunoSEQ multiplex PCR. This table has 50,000 or so clones, 85% to 95% appearing once. This specimen consisted of CD4+ T cells from peripheral blood mononuclear cells, obtained in the third trimester of pregnancy. The receptors stem from a female donor with multiple sclerosis, enrolled in a pregnancy study.

The chain recombines TRBV5-1 with TRBJ2-2; D not certain. This CDR3 is 14 amino acids long. Trimming stripped 1 base from V and 3 bases from J, with 7 bases between. Germline lookup yields CDR1 SGHRS and CDR2 YFSETQ. In nucleotides, the CDR3 is TGCGCCAGCAGCTTGAGCCTTGACACCGGGGAGCTGTTTTTT. This encodes CASSLSLDTGELFF.

In nucleotides, the CDR3 is TGTGCCACCAGCAGAGATTGGACCGGACTAGCGGGAGGTCGGACAGAGACCCAGTACTTC. This codes for CATSRDWTGLAGGRTETQYF. This chain connects TRBV15 to TRBJ2-5; 14 nucleotides match TRBD2. The CDR3 is made up of 20 amino acids. After removal of 0 bases from V and 4 bases from J, the junction contained 13 bases not matched to a gene. Germline V gene sequence: CDR1 LNHNV, CDR2 YYDKDF (reference sequence).

The chain employs TRBV19 and TRBJ2-7; 8 nucleotides match TRBD2. Germline CDR1 is LNHDA and CDR2 is SQIVND (reference sequence). The CDR3 is 15 residues long. V shed 10 bases, J shed 2 bases, and the junction held 13 bases outside the gene matches. CDR3 coding DNA: TGTGCCACCCGGGGGGGTTGGAGCGAAGCCTACGAGCAGTACTTC. Residues: CATRGGWSEAYEQYF.

This clone showed up just a few times. The chain is built from TRBV27 and TRBJ1-1, with 8 bases matching TRBD1. The J segment lost 0 bases and the V segment lost 8 bases, leaving 2 bases of the junction unmatched. The CDR3 contains 13 residues. Looked up from germline, CDR1 is MNHEY and CDR2 is SMNVEV (reference sequence). CDR3 bases: TGTGCCAGCGGACAGGGACTGAACACTGAAGCTTTCTTT. Its protein is CASGQGLNTEAFF.

The chain recombines TRBV7-9 with TRBJ1-1; 7 bases align to TRBD1. Germline V gives CDR1 SEHNR, CDR2 FQNEAQ (reference sequence). The CDR3 has 13 residues. V dropped 0 bases and J dropped 11; count of bases not matched to a gene: 6. The CDR3 DNA is TGTGCCAGCAGCTTAGCGGGAGACAGGGAGGCTTTCTTT. Amino acids: CASSLAGDREAFF. The variable domain in full, with the rest retrieved from reference TRBV7-9 and TRBJ1-1, is DTGVSQNPRHKITKRGQNVTFRCDPISEHNRLYWYRQTLGQGPEFLTYFQNEAQLEKSRLLSDRFSAERPKGSFSTLEIQRTEQGDSAMYLCASSLAGDREAFFGQGTRLTVV.

The CDR3 DNA follows: TGTGCCAGCAGCCTTTCTCAGGGGGTAAGCACAGATACGCAGTATTTT. Translating it yields CASSLSQGVSTDTQYF. This sequence joins TRBV7-9 and TRBJ2-3, with 7 nucleotides matching TRBD1. The CDR3 spans 16 residues. CDR1 is SEHNR and CDR2 is FQNEAQ in the germline V gene (reference sequence). V shed 5 bases and J 0 bases; nucleotides not matched to a gene: 8.

V is TRBV5-1 and J is TRBJ2-7; 16 bases are a match to TRBD2. The germline gives CDR1 SGHRS, CDR2 YFSETQ. J was trimmed by 3 bases and V by 3 bases; bases with no gene match: 9. The CDR3 covers 18 residues. CDR3 DNA: TGCGCCAGCAGCTCGGGACTAGCGGGAGGGGCTTTGTTCTACGAGCAGTACTTC. Protein: CASSSGLAGGALFYEQYF.

The chain carries TRBV9 and TRBJ2-3; no clear D. Germline V lookup: CDR1 SGDLS, CDR2 YYNGEE. Trimming pared 3 bases from V and 5 bases from J, leaving 4 bases between. This CDR3 spans 11 amino acids. CDR3 region: CASSGLDTQYF. Written as DNA, the CDR3 is TGTGCCAGCAGCGGACTAGATACGCAGTATTTT.

J is TRBJ1-5 and V is TRBV7-8; 10 positions agree with TRBD1. Germline V CDR1 and CDR2: SGHVS, FQNEAQ. V shed 5 bases, J shed 6 bases, and the junction held 10 bases outside the gene matches. The CDR3 length is 16 residues. This chain's CDR3 is CASSPTGTGVTQPQHF. CDR3 in DNA: TGTGCCAGCAGCCCGACCGGGACAGGGGTGACTCAGCCCCAGCATTTT.

This chain connects TRBV5-4 to TRBJ2-2; D may be TRBD2 (5 bases). This CDR3 comprises 15 residues. Per germline, CDR1 SGHNT and CDR2 YYREEE (reference sequence). V was pared by 0 bases and J by 3 bases, with 9 bases between. The CDR3 spells CASSLAGLHTGELFF. CDR3 bases: TGTGCCAGCAGCTTGGCCGGACTTCACACCGGGGAGCTGTTTTTT.

CDR3 bases: TGCGCCAGCAGCTTGGACAGGGAAGGTGAAAAACTGTTTTTT. This codes for CASSLDREGEKLFF. The V and J genes are TRBV5-1 and TRBJ1-4, with TRBD1 as a possible D gene (6 bases). The CDR3 sequence is 14 residues long. Trimming cost V 0 bases and J 7 bases, with 10 bases left between them. Germline lookup yields CDR1 SGHRS and CDR2 YFSETQ.

This chain joins TRBV10-3 and TRBJ1-4; tentatively, D is TRBD1 (5 bases). The germline gives CDR1 ENHRY, CDR2 SYGVKD. Trimming removed 8 bases at V and 7 bases at J, with 14 bases between. The CDR3 runs to 13 residues. CDR3 nucleotides: TGTGCCATCTCGGACACTAGCGGTGAAAAACTGTTTTTT. This codes for CAISDTSGEKLFF.

The chain is built from TRBV9 and TRBJ2-1, with D perhaps TRBD2 (5 bases). Per germline, CDR1 SGDLS and CDR2 YYNGEE. The CDR3 covers 16 residues. V was shortened by 4 bases and J by 1 base, with 15 bases between the two germline ends. CDR3 nucleotide sequence: TGTGCCAGCAGCATCAATAGCGATCCTTCCTACAATGAGCAGTTCTTC. It specifies CASSINSDPSYNEQFF.

This rearrangement joins TRBV5-1 to TRBJ2-7; no firm D call. This CDR3 has 16 amino acids. Per germline, CDR1 SGHRS and CDR2 YFSETQ. V lost 4 bases to trimming and J lost 2 bases, with 19 bases between them. The CDR3 nucleotides are TGCGCCAGCAGCCACCGGTGGGCACAGCTGACCTACGAGCAGTACTTC. Translation: CASSHRWAQLTYEQYF.

The V and J genes are TRBV9 and TRBJ2-2; 7 bases fit TRBD1. The CDR3 spans 17 residues. Germline CDR1 SGDLS, CDR2 YYNGEE. Trimming removed 0 bases from V and 2 bases from J; junction bases left unmatched: 7. The CDR3 loop reads CASSVVGQPLNTGELFF. The CDR3 DNA sequence: TGTGCCAGCAGCGTAGTGGGACAGCCCCTAAACACCGGGGAGCTGTTTTTT.

The chain has TRBV27 and TRBJ2-7; D remains ambiguous. Between the trimmed V and J ends, which lost 6 bases and 5 bases, there was a span of 14 bases. The CDR3 runs to 13 residues. Looked up from germline, CDR1 is MNHEY and CDR2 is SMNVEV (reference sequence). CDR3: CASRSPAGDEQYF. The CDR3 DNA reads as TGTGCCAGCAGATCCCCTGCAGGCGACGAGCAGTACTTC.

This clone has only one observation. Here the CDR3 reads CASSLNGGPSTEAFF. DNA of the CDR3: TGTGCCAGCAGCTTAAATGGCGGTCCCAGCACTGAAGCTTTCTTT. The J gene is TRBJ1-1, the V gene TRBV5-6; D is ambiguous. Germline loops: CDR1 SGHDT, CDR2 YYEEEE. Trimming pared 2 bases from V and 4 bases from J, leaving 15 bases between. The CDR3 spans 15 residues. Together with reference TRBV5-6 and TRBJ1-1, the CDR3 gives the full variable domain: DAGVTQSPTHLIKTRGQQVTLRCSPKSGHDTVSWYQQALGQGPQFIFQYYEEEERQRGNFPDRFSGHQFPNYSSELNVNALLLGDSALYLCASSLNGGPSTEAFFGQGTRLTVV.

The genes are TRBV7-9 and TRBJ1-5, with 9 bases aligning to TRBD1. V was pared by 3 bases and J by 4 bases, with 4 bases of the junction left unmatched. Germline V CDR1 and CDR2: SEHNR, FQNEAQ (reference sequence). This CDR3 region has 15 residues. CDR3 bases: TGTGCCAGCAGCTTTACAGACAGGGGGAATCAGCCCCAGCATTTT. Translation: CASSFTDRGNQPQHF.

The chain is built from TRBV5-1 and TRBJ2-7, with D possibly being TRBD1 (6 bases). This CDR3 has 14 residues. Trimming pared 7 bases from V and 3 bases from J, leaving 17 bases between. Germline V lookup: CDR1 SGHRS, CDR2 YFSETQ. Written as DNA, the CDR3 is TGCGCCAGCGGGGACACCCGAGGGGGCTACGAGCAGTACTTC. Protein sequence: CASGDTRGGYEQYF.

The chain recombines TRBV28 with TRBJ2-7, with D maybe TRBD1 (6 bases). Trimming cost V 5 bases and J 5 bases, with 10 bases left between them. The CDR3 runs 12 residues. Germline CDR1 and CDR2: MDHEN and SYDVKM. CDR3 DNA: TGTGCCAGCAGTGAACAGGGACACGAGCAGTACTTC. Its protein product is CASSEQGHEQYF.

As DNA, the CDR3 is TGTGCCTGGGGGACAGGGGGCACCGGGGAGCTGTTTTTT. It is translated as CAWGTGGTGELFF. V usage is TRBV30 and J usage is TRBJ2-2, with 11 bases identical to TRBD1. Germline values: CDR1 GTSNPN, CDR2 SVGIG (reference sequence). With V trimmed by 5 bases and J by 4 bases, 0 bases remained unmatched. The CDR3 extends over 13 amino acids.

CDR3 nucleotide sequence: TGTGCCAGCAGCCCAGGCCTAGGGGCGAACACTGAAGCTTTCTTT. Translation gives CASSPGLGANTEAFF. V is TRBV7-9 and J is TRBJ1-1; D possibly corresponds to TRBD1 (5 bases). This CDR3 contains 15 residues. Germline V gene data show CDR1 as SEHNR and CDR2 as FQNEAQ (reference sequence). Trimming pared 5 bases from V and 1 base from J, leaving 14 bases between.

V gene TRBV7-2 combines with J gene TRBJ2-2, with 10 bases lining up with TRBD2. In germline, CDR1 is SGHTA, CDR2 FQGNSA. This CDR3 has 18 residues. Trimming took 2 bases from V and 5 from J; bases not matched to a gene: 11. The CDR3 region has the DNA TGTGCCAGCAGCTTAAGTAATAGCGGGGGGCAAAGAACCGGGGAGCTGTTTTTT. This gives the protein CASSLSNSGGQRTGELFF.

CDR3 region: CASSLRTATIYF. The CDR3 nucleotides are TGTGCCAGCAGCCTGAGGACAGCTACCATATATTTT. This sequence joins TRBV7-2 and TRBJ1-3, with D maybe TRBD1 (6 bases). CDR1 SGHTA and CDR2 FQGNSA come from the germline V gene. V lost 5 bases and J 10 bases, leaving 12 bases between the germline ends. This CDR3 comprises 12 residues.

The rearrangement links TRBV6-5 to TRBJ1-1, with D tentatively TRBD1 (5 bases). The CDR3 is made up of 15 amino acids. The germline V and J ends were trimmed by 2 bases and 4 bases, with 14 bases remaining between them. Looked up from germline, CDR1 is MNHEY and CDR2 is SVGAGI. The CDR3 sequence: CASSYNRPGFTEAFF. The CDR3 region has the DNA TGTGCCAGCAGTTACAATCGCCCAGGGTTCACTGAAGCTTTCTTT.

This chain uses TRBV29-1 with TRBJ2-5, with D possibly matching TRBD1 (6 bases). This CDR3 spans 13 amino acids. Germline V gene data show CDR1 as SQVTM and CDR2 as ANQGSEA. V lost 4 bases and J 2 bases, leaving 11 bases between the germline ends. In nucleotides, the CDR3 is TGCAGCGTTGGAGGGACACCTCAAGAGACCCAGTACTTC. Translating gives CSVGGTPQETQYF.

The V and J genes are TRBV30 and TRBJ1-2; unclear D gene. The CDR3 length is 11 residues. The V gene lost 0 bases and the J gene lost 8 bases, with 7 bases spanning the gap. Germline V lookup: CDR1 GTSNPN, CDR2 SVGIG (reference sequence). CDR3 sequence: CAWSVFRGYTF. The CDR3 DNA reads TGTGCCTGGAGTGTATTTAGAGGCTACACCTTC.

The chain recombines TRBV6-1 with TRBJ1-1, with D uncertain. V was clipped by 3 bases and J by 1 base, with 6 bases between them. CDR3 length: 13 residues. In germline, CDR1 is MNHNS, CDR2 SASEGT. CDR3 DNA sequence: TGTGCCAGCAGTGAGAAGAGGAACACTGAAGCTTTCTTT. Encoded protein: CASSEKRNTEAFF.

The rearrangement uses TRBV6-1 and TRBJ2-5; TRBD1 might be the D (5 bases). Germline V gives CDR1 MNHNS, CDR2 SASEGT. CDR3 length: 15 residues. V lost 5 bases to trimming and J lost 2 bases, with 15 bases between them. Here the CDR3 reads CASSLGDGSQETQYF. The CDR3 DNA sequence: TGTGCCAGCAGTTTAGGGGATGGGTCTCAAGAGACCCAGTACTTC.

The chain couples TRBV19 to TRBJ1-5; 8 bases line up with TRBD1. Germline CDR1 is LNHDA and CDR2 is SQIVND (reference sequence). The V segment lost 5 bases and the J segment 4 bases; nucleotides outside the gene matches: 4. This CDR3 has 14 amino acids. In DNA, the CDR3 is TGTGCCAGTAGTTTCCGGGACAGGAATCAGCCCCAGCATTTT. It translates to CASSFRDRNQPQHF.

The genes are TRBV10-3 and TRBJ2-1; D is unclear. The CDR3 is made up of 13 amino acids. V was pared by 0 bases and J by 12 bases, with 12 bases between. Germline assignment: CDR1 ENHRY and CDR2 SYGVKD. The CDR3 nucleotides are TGTGCCATCAGTGAGTCGGCACCGCCCGTGCAGTTCTTC. Residues: CAISESAPPVQFF.